This T cell receptor beta chain was recovered during a study of blood T cell repertoires in COVID-19. About the study: From the United States, Italy and Spain came samples of acute and convalescent COVID-19. The cDNA or gDNA used as material had been derived from T cells, B-cell-depleted T cells, or PBMCs.

Germline V gene sequence: CDR1 MNHEY, CDR2 SVGAGI. V lost 8 bases and J lost 4; bases outside the gene matches: 11. The CDR3 runs 15 residues. Original data processing: Amplifying reference gene primers gave estimates of nucleated cell counts. Data came from immunoSEQ multiplex PCR; TCRdb stores just in-frame clones and leaves some out. The V and J calls and clone size were taken over from that table, and D and trimming were inferred from the DNA. The table has approximately 190,000 clones, approximately 84% seen once. The chain combines TRBV6-5 with TRBJ1-5; 7 positions agree with TRBD1. The sequenced material came from peripheral blood. This receptor was obtained from a woman between 65 and 79 years old with active or convalescent COVID-19. CDR3 in DNA: TGTGCCAGCGGGAAAGGACAGGCCGTAAATCAGCCCCAGCATTTT. Its protein product is CASGKGQAVNQPQHF.